The present T cell receptor beta chain was sequenced within a study of blood T cell repertoires in COVID-19. On the study more broadly: T cells, B-cell-depleted T cells, or PBMCs supplied cDNA or gDNA.

In the authors' methods: Reference gene primer amplification yielded estimated nucleated cell counts. TCRdb keeps only in-frame clones here, not all; method: immunoSEQ multiplex PCR. V and J calls and clone size follow that table, whereas D and trimming were derived from the DNA. Of 200,000 to 250,000 clones in the sample, approximately 88% were seen once. The sequencing sample was made of PBMCs or T cells enriched from blood (not recorded which). The TCR sequence derives from a woman aged 30 to 39 who had been exposed to COVID-19.

This chain's CDR3 is CASSPTGQGIDTQYF. DNA of the CDR3: TGTGCCAGCAGCCCGACGGGACAGGGGATAGACACGCAGTATTTT. V usage is TRBV7-9 and J usage is TRBJ2-3; 10 nucleotides align to TRBD1. V shed 5 bases and J 9 bases; nucleotides not matched to a gene: 11. The CDR3 length is 15 residues. The germline CDR1 and CDR2 sequences are SEHNR and FQNEAQ (reference sequence). Drawing the rest from reference TRBV7-9 and TRBJ2-3, the complete variable domain is DTGVSQNPRHKITKRGQNVTFRCDPISEHNRLYWYRQTLGQGPEFLTYFQNEAQLEKSRLLSDRFSAERPKGSFSTLEIQRTEQGDSAMYLCASSPTGQGIDTQYFGPGTRLTVL.